This TCR beta chain appears in the sequencing data of a study of spatial heterogeneity in lung cancer (dated by TCRdb to about 2019). With respect to the entire study: More beta-chain than alpha-chain transcripts were consistently detected, likely reflecting higher beta-chain transcript abundance. In tumor regions, TCR transcript counts showed a strong correlation with a T cell transcriptional module score from matched bulk RNA-seq. In the raw uncorrected reads, each unique combination of TCR and UMI appeared more than ten times on average. In non-small cell lung cancer, the study quantitatively compared TCR alpha and beta repertoires across several tumor regions, matched nontumor lung, and blood. TCR repertoire features were related to nonsynonymous mutation counts determined by whole-exome sequencing of tumor tissue. Both alpha and beta chains were TCR-sequenced in samples taken at surgery, namely 220 tumor regions, 64 matched nontumor lung samples and 56 PBMC samples.

The CDR3 spans 15 residues, from the cysteine through the phenylalanine. The entry retains the CDR3 DNA only, 45 bases that are in frame from base 1. The V and J ends are trimmed by 7 bases and 6 bases, leaving 19 bases between them. Looking up the germline V gene yields CDR1 SNHLY and CDR2 FYNNEI. Results and caveats for the whole study, not just this receptor: A correlation was observed between the number of expanded intratumoral alpha and beta TCRs and the tumor nonsynonymous mutation count. Confirming at a functional level the hypothesis that regional TCRs recognize regional mutations was considered to require additional single-cell paired TCR alpha and beta sequencing. The count of ubiquitous expanded TCRs correlated with the count of ubiquitous nonsynonymous mutations, and the count of regional expanded TCRs correlated with the count of regional nonsynonymous mutations. TCR-seq coverage of tumor T cells was estimated to be only about 7% for alpha chains and approximately 12% for beta chains.

Judged by its sample share, this clonotype qualifies as medium-sized (0.01 to 0.1%). The antigen this receptor binds is unknown. Base qualities are not recorded, but no much larger clone differs from it by a single base. This sample's time point label indicates: sample taken at primary tumor resection. Donors were 65 to 85 patients with early-stage, untreated non-small cell lung cancer from the lung TRACERx cohort. TCR sequencing used whole RNA extracted from tumor and nontumor lung tissue, or from cryopreserved PBMC samples, without cell sorting. Only patients with enough RNA available from two or more tumor regions were chosen for TCR sequencing. Before being selected, tumor and adjacent nontumor lung specimens were reviewed by a lung pathologist. The protocol used for the library was 5' RACE. The sequencer listed for this sample is NextSeq 500. In the TCR library protocol, a unique molecular identifier was attached to each TCR cDNA molecule so that PCR and sequencing errors could be corrected. Regarding the original processing steps: TCR identification, UMI-based error correction and CDR3 extraction were all carried out with Decombinator tools. TCRs above a frequency of 2 per 1,000, corresponding to the top 1% of the tumor frequency distribution, were defined as expanded. Expanded tumor TCRs statistically deemed absent (corrected P<0.05) from at least one tumor region were classed as regional, and all other expanded tumor TCRs were classed as ubiquitous. Rényi diversity was computed with the R vegan package after subsampling each repertoire 100 times to 5,000 TCRs. To build CDR3 similarity networks, amino acid triplet string-kernel similarity was used, and CDR3s were connected when their pairwise similarity was above 0.82. TCRdb itself trimmed the public reads at Q25 with fastp, ran MiXCR and retained productive beta chains. Every entry covers one CDR3 protein and lists the most common genes and DNA from its rows. The V and J calls and clone size come from TCRdb's table, not from the authors' own analysis. The sample table records 2,000 or so distinct CDR3 sequences; about a tenth of these occur just once. The leading ten clones occupy around 12% of the sample.

The clonotype was recovered from a female donor with early-stage non-small cell lung cancer. The chain was built from TRBV2 and TRBJ1-5, with a weak D call of TRBD1 (6 bases match). Sequenced here: lung tumor tissue, sampled at surgery. CDR3 loop: CASTTERGIGQPQHF. The DNA is TGTGCCAGCACCACCGAAAGGGGGATTGGTCAGCCCCAGCATTTT.